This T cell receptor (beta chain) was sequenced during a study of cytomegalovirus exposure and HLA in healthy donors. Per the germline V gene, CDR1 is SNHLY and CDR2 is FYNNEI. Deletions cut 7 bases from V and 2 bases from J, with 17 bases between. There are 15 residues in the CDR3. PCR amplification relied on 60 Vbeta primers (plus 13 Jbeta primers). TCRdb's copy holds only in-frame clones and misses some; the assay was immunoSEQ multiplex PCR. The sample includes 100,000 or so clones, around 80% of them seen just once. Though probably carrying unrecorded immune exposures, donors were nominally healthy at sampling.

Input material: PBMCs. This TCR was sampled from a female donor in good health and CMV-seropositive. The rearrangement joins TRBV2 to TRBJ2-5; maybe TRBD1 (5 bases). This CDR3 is CASITEDISQETQYF. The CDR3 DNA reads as TGTGCCAGCATTACAGAGGACATAAGTCAAGAGACCCAGTACTTC.